This T cell receptor (beta chain) was recorded in a study of shared clonotypes between healthy human individuals. On the study more broadly: For every donor, three CD4 naive, three CD4 memory, two CD8 naive and one CD8 memory plates were used. Findings of the study overall: The small donor group covered limited genetic and exposure diversity. Larger richness was generally estimated for naive than memory subsets.

Data came from immunoSEQ multiplex PCR; TCRdb stores just in-frame clones and leaves some out. The sample has about 600,000 clones, around 97% seen once. With regard to this clone: Its antigen remains unknown.

Each sample came from a Caucasian adult donor living in Nashville, Tennessee. From germline, CDR1 is SGHTA and CDR2 FQGNSA. The V end was cut by 4 bases, the J end by 0 bases, with 10 bases between. There are 15 residues in the CDR3. The chain links TRBV7-2 to TRBJ2-1, with D uncertain. The sequence came from a woman in her twenties or thirties in good health. The sample was naive CD4+ T cells sorted from blood. Regarding subset: CD45RA+ positively selected. The CDR3 DNA reads as TGTGCCAGCAGCTCCTCCGGGCCCTCCTACAATGAGCAGTTCTTC. It encodes CASSSSGPSYNEQFF. The full variable domain, with the rest looked up from reference TRBV7-2 and TRBJ2-1, is GAGVSQSPSNKVTEKGKDVELRCDPISGHTALYWYRQSLGQGLEFLIYFQGNSAPDKSGLPSDRFSAERTGGSVSTLTIQRTQQEDSAVYLCASSSSGPSYNEQFFGPGTRLTVL.